The entry that follows covers one T cell receptor beta chain sequence. Its cognate antigen is unknown. Germline V gene data show CDR1 as LNHNV and CDR2 as YYDKDF (reference sequence). The CDR3 sequence is 13 residues long. The trim removed 3 bases at V and 5 bases at J, leaving 3 bases unmatched. The sample is drawn from a study of OX40 agonist ivuxolimab in advanced cancers. Study-wide results and caveats: It was also the case that some nonresponders had low normalized T-cell clonal expansion.

Using immunoSEQ multiplex PCR, the repertoire was profiled, and TCRdb retains in-frame clones only, with some absent. The sample yields under 40,000 clones, about 93% seen once. The sample here was CD4+ or CD8+ T cells sorted from blood, taken in a trial of the OX40 agonist ivuxolimab. The V and J genes are TRBV15 and TRBJ2-5; 7 bases are shared with TRBD1. This sequence was found in an adult with an advanced solid tumor such as melanoma, head and neck, liver or kidney cancer. In DNA form, the CDR3 reads TGTGCCACCAGCAGGGACAGGTCGGAGACCCAGTACTTC. Translating gives CATSRDRSETQYF.